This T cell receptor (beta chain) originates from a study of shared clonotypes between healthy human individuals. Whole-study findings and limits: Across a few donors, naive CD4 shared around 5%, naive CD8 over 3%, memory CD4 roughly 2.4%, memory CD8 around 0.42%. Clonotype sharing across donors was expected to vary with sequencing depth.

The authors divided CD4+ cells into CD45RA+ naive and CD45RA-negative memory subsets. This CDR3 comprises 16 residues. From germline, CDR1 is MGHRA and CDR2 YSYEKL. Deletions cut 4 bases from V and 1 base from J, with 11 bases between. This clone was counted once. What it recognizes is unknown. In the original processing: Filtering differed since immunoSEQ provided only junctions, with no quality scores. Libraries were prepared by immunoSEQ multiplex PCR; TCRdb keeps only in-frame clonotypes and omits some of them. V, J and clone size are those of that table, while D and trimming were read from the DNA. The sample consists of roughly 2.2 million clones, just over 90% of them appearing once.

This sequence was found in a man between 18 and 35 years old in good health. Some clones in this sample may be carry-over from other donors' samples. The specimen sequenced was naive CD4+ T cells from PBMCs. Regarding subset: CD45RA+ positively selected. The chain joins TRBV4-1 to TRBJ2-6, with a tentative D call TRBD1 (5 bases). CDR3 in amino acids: CASSPTGRSGANVLTF. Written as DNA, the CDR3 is TGCGCCAGCAGCCCTACAGGCAGATCTGGGGCCAACGTCCTGACTTTC.